The T cell receptor beta chain under discussion was sequenced for a study of T cell responses to AZD1222 COVID-19 vaccine (dated by TCRdb to about 2021). In the study overall: Because spike-specific TCR depth and breadth did not differ between the two schedules, AZD1222 recipients who got a second dose at roughly 4 weeks were pooled with those who got a second dose at roughly 12 weeks. TCR sequencing covered over 230 trial participants: approximately 200 given two doses of AZD1222 and approximately 26 given two doses of MenACWY control vaccine. Trial participants were enrolled into age subgroups of 18-55, 56-69 and 70-plus years, which contained 148, 28 and 57 TCR-sequenced participants, respectively.

Details on this clone: Which antigen it targets is not known. No much larger clone is present one base from it, and per-base qualities are unavailable.

Beyond this particular receptor, the publication reports: CD4 TCRs associated with the vaccine covered the entire spike protein, and the dominant responses were in regions 160-218 and 743-854. Most participants were white British and females outnumbered males, and the authors suggested that clonal diversity may have been underestimated. Nearly half of unique spike-specific TCRs reportedly recognized epitopes outside regions mutated in the B.1.351 and B.1.1.7 variants. In the small 56-69-year group, the increase in depth fell short of significance, most likely because of low power. Because no samples from the day 14 peak response were available, repertoires could be characterized only after the peak T cell response. Only six AZD1222 recipients were SARS-CoV-2 seropositive at baseline, limiting conclusions about previously exposed vaccinees. Spike-specific TCR breadth and depth rose significantly after two AZD1222 doses compared with day 0 and with MenACWY recipients.

The CDR3 regions of human TCRbeta chains were analyzed by immunosequencing. Regarding the original processing steps: TCRs in the repertoires were matched against a reference library of SARS-CoV-2-specific TCRs that had been generated with the MIRA antigen-specificity platform. Breadth was defined as the fraction of unique TCRs that were SARS-CoV-2-associated. Depth was defined as the fraction of total T cells that were SARS-CoV-2-associated. Each spike-specific TCR was assigned to its reactive spike region and to a CD4 or CD8 class using the MIRA data. Log10-transformed breadth and depth values were compared by one-way ANOVA with Sidak's multiple comparisons tests. In its TCRdb copy, this immuneACCESS table keeps in-frame sequences only and misses some clones. Where compared with another copy, unresolved V genes explain less than half of these, and the others have no known cause. V and J calls and clone size are those listed in that table; D and trimming were worked out from the DNA. For this sample there are roughly 140,000 clones; approximately 94% appear just once. Together, the top ten hold under 2% of the sample.

Explained via the paper, the time point label denotes: baseline before first vaccination. Vaccinee samples came from UK trials COV001 and COV002, including a single-blind randomized controlled phase 2/3 trial of AZD1222 (ChAdOx1 nCoV-19) in healthy adults. For TCRbeta chain sequencing, PBMC samples were collected from trial participants at day 0 and at day 28 after the second dose. The sequenced sample was peripheral blood, obtained on day 0 of AZD1222 vaccination. The origin of this receptor is an adult in good health.

The DNA reads TGTGCCACTACGGAAGGCTACTCCTATAATTCACCCCTCCACTTT. Translated, it reads CATTEGYSYNSPLHF. In this chain, TRBV19 is recombined with TRBJ1-6, with the D gene call left open. From the cysteine through the phenylalanine, the CDR3 covers 15 amino acids. Only the CDR3 part of the read is kept: 45 bases, read in frame from the first base. V loses 10 bases of germline sequence and J loses 0 bases, and the interval between the two ends is 13 bases. The germline V gene (reference sequence) yields LNHDA for CDR1 and SQIVND for CDR2.